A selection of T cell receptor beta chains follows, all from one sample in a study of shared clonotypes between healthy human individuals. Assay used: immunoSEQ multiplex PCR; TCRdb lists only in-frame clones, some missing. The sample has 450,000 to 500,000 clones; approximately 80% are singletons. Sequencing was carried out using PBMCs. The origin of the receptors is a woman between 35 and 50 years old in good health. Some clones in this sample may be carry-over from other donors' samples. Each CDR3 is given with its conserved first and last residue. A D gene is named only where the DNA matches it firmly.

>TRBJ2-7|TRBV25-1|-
CASSEGRGYEQYF
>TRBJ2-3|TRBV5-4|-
CASSLEAQTSTDTQYF
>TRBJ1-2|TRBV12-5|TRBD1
CASGLATGTGVYGYTF
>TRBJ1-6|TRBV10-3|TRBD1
CAIRDRDNSPLHF
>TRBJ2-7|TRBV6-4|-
CASSGGARDEQYF
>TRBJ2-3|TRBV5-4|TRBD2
CASSLASGRADTQYF
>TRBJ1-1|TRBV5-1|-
CASSPGVWVNTEAFF
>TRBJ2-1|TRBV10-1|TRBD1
CASSRTGSNNEQFF
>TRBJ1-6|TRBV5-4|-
CASSLNNSPLHF
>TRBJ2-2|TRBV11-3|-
CASSEDGSNTGELFF
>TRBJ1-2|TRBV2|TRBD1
CASSEDRENGYTF
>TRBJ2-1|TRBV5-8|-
CASRSRTPSLNEQFF
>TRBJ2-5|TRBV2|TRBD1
CASSERDRGWETQYF
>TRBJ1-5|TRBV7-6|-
CASSLAGSDQPQHF
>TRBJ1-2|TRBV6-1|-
CASSERRRHTNYGYTF
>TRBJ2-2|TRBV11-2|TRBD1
CASSPPGQGGTGELFF
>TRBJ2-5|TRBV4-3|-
CASSSNAAGPWETQYF
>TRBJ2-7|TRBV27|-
CASSLSVSYEQYF